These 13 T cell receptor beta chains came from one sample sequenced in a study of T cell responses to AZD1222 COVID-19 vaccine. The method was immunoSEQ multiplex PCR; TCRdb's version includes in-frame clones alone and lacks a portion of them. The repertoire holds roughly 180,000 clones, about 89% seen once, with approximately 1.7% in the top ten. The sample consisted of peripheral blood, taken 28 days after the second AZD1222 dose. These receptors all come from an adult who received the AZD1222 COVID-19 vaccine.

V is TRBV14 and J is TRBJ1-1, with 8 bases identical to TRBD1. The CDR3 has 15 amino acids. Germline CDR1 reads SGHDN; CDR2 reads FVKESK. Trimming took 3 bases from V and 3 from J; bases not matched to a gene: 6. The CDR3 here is CASSHRTGRDTEAFF. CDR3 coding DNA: TGTGCCAGCAGCCATCGGACAGGGAGGGACACTGAAGCTTTCTTT.

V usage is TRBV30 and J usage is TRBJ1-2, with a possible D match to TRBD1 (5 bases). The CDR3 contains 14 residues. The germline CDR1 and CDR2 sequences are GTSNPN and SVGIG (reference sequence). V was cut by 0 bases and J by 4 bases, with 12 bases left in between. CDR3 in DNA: TGTGCCTGGAGTGTTGTAGGGGCCAGCTATGGCTACACCTTC. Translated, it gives CAWSVVGASYGYTF.

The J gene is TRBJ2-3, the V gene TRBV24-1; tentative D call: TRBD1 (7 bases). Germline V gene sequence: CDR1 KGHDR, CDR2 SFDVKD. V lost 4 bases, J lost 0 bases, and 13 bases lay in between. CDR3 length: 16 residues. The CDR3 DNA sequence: TGTGCCACCAGTGACTCAGGGGGGTCTAGCACAGATACGCAGTATTTT. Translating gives CATSDSGGSSTDTQYF.

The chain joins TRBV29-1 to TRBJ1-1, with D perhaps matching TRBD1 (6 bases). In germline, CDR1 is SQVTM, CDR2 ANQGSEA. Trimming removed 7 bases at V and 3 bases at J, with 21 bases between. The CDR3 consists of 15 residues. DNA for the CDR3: TGCAGCGCTAAATCATTCTCGGACAGCTACACTGAAGCTTTCTTT. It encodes CSAKSFSDSYTEAFF.

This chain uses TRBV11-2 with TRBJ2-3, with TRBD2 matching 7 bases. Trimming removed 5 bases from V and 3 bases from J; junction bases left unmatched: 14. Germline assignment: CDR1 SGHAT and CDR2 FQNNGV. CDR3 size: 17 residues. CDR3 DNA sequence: TGTGCCAGCAGCGGAAGACTAGCCAGGGTGAAGACAGATACGCAGTATTTT. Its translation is CASSGRLARVKTDTQYF.

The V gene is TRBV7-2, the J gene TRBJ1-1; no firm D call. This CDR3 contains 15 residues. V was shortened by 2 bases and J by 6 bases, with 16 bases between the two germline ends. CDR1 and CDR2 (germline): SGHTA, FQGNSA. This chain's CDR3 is CASSLFVGRSSEAFF. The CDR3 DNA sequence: TGTGCCAGCAGCTTATTCGTAGGGAGGTCCTCTGAAGCTTTCTTT.

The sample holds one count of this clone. CDR3 bases: TGTGCCAGCAGCCTCTACCGGACAGGGGGAGAGACCCAGTACTTC. The encoded protein is CASSLYRTGGETQYF. V usage is TRBV3-1 (or the pseudogene TRBV3-2) and J usage is TRBJ2-5; 10 bases are shared with TRBD1. Germline loops: CDR1 LGHDT, CDR2 YNNKEL (reference sequence). V lost 4 bases to trimming and J lost 4 bases; unmatched junction nucleotides: 6. The CDR3 extends over 15 amino acids.

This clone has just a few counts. The CDR3 DNA sequence: TGTGCCAGAAGTTTTAGACAGGGCCGCCACTATGGCTACACCTTC. The encoded protein is CARSFRQGRHYGYTF. This chain links TRBV5-3 with TRBJ1-2; the match to TRBD1 covers 7 bases. TRBV5-3 is identified as an open reading frame with a role that is uncertain. The length of the CDR3 is 15 residues. J lost 3 bases, V lost 5 bases, and 10 bases had no gene match.

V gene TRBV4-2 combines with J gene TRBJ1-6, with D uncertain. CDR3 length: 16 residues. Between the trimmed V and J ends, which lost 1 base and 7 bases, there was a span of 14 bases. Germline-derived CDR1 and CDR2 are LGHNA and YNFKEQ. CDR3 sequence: CASSQGMEKLNSPLHF. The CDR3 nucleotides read TGTGCCAGCAGCCAAGGCATGGAGAAGCTCAATTCACCCCTCCACTTT.

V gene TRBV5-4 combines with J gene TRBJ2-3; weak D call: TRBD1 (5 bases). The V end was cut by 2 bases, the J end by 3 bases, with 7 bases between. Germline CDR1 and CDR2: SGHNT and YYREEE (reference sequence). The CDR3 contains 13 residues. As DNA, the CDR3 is TGTGCCAGCAGCTTCAGGGTAACAGATACGCAGTATTTT. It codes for CASSFRVTDTQYF. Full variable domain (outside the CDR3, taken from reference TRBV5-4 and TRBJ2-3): ETGVTQSPTHLIKTRGQQVTLRCSSQSGHNTVSWYQQALGQGPQFIFQYYREEENGRGNFPPRFSGLQFPNYSSELNVNALELDDSALYLCASSFRVTDTQYFGPGTRLTVL.

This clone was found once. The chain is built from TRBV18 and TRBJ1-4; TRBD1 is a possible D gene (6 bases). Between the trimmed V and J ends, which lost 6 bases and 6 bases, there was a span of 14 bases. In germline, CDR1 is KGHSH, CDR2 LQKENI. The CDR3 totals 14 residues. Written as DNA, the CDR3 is TGTGCCAGCTCCCCTCTGGCAGGGGATGAAAAACTGTTTTTT. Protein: CASSPLAGDEKLFF.

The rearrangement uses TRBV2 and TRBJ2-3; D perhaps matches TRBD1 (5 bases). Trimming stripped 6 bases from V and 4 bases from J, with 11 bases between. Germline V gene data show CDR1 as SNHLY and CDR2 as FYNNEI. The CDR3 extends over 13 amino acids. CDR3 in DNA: TGTGCCAGCAGAGGGGATGAGGCAGATACGCAGTATTTT. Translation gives CASRGDEADTQYF.

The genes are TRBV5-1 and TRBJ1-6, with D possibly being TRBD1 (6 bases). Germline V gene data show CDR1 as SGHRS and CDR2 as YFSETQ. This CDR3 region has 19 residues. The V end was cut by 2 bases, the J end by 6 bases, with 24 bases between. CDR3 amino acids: CASSLGPIRGARSNSPLHF. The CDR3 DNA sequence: TGCGCCAGCAGCTTAGGCCCCATACGGGGGGCGCGGAGTAATTCACCCCTCCACTTT.